This T cell receptor (beta chain) stems from a study of cytomegalovirus exposure and HLA in healthy donors. General study results and limits: Later on, an analysis tied over 15,000 TCR beta sequences to HLA alleles at 0.05 false discovery rate. TCR beta chains numbering about 160 were designated cytomegalovirus-associated. The authors judged a highly shared variant cluster likely a sequencing artifact. Usually a TCR sequence was rare, but some public TCRs were found in many donors.

Vbeta (60) and Jbeta (13) primers were used in the PCR. Repertoires were generated with immunoSEQ multiplex PCR, while TCRdb's copy carries only in-frame clones and drops some. The sample lists roughly 120,000 clones, under 85% seen once, with over 1.5% in the top ten. In regard to this clone: Its antigen is undetermined.

J gave up 5 bases and V 7 bases, and 8 bases lay outside the gene matches. The V gene's germline CDR1 is MNHNY and CDR2 SVGAGI (reference sequence). This CDR3 spans 15 amino acids. The receptor was isolated from a woman between 18 and 29 years old in good health and CMV-seronegative. The sample consisted of PBMCs. The genes are TRBV6-6 and TRBJ1-2, with 12 bases aligning to TRBD1. The CDR3 sequence is CASTEGQGARYGYTF. The CDR3 DNA reads as TGTGCCAGCACCGAGGGACAGGGGGCGCGGTATGGCTACACCTTC.